This T cell receptor beta chain was profiled in a study of human T cells and chemical hapten exposure. Across the study: Diphenylcyclopropenone was applied weekly to patients' scalps across the roughly 25-week study.

Library preparation tagged each individual cDNA molecule with a unique molecular identifier. In the study's own analysis: The number of TCRs in each sample had a median of approximately 95,000 and spanned roughly 23,224 to 750,000. One entry per CDR3 protein results from TCRdb running MiXCR on the RACE reads. TCRdb, not the authors, supplied the V and J calls. The table records some 84,000 distinct CDR3 sequences, less than 11% of them present only once. This CDR3 has 15 residues. The J segment lost 6 bases and the V segment lost 1 base, leaving 5 bases of the junction unmatched. Per the germline V gene, CDR1 is SSHAT and CDR2 is FNYEAQ (reference sequence). This clonotype has a handful of counts. Indicated time point: patch test 2, 6 weeks after DPC sensitization. Treatment indicated: therapeutic diphenylcyclopropenone sensitization with weekly scalp DPC.

This receptor was identified in a woman between 45 and 60 years old with alopecia areata. Some clones in this sample may be carry-over from other donors' samples. The sequences come from whole blood, collected in connection with sensitization to the hapten diphenylcyclopropenone (DPC). V gene TRBV7-7 combines with J gene TRBJ2-2, with 7 bases aligning to TRBD2. CDR3 region: CASSLEGGSPGELFF. The CDR3 DNA reads as TGTGCCAGCAGCTTAGAGGGCGGGAGTCCCGGGGAGCTGTTTTTT.